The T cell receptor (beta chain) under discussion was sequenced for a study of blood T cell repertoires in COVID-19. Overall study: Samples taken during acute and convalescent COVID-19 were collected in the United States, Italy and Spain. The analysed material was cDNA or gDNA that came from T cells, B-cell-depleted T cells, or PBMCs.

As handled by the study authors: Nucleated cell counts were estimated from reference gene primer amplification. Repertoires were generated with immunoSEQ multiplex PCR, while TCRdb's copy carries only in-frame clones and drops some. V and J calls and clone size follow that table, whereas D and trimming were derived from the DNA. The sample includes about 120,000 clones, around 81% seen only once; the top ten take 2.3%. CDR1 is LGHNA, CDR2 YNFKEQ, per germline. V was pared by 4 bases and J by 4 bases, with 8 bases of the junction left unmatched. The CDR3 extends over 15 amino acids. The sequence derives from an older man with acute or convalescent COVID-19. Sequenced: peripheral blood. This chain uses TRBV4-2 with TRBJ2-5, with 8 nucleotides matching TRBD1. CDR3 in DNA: TGTGCCAGCAGCCTCGCCGGGACAGGAGGAGAGACCCAGTACTTC. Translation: CASSLAGTGGETQYF.